Below, one T cell receptor (beta chain) is given with its context. The antigen is not known. The record originates from a study of cytomegalovirus exposure and HLA in healthy donors. Study-wide results and caveats: Available immune exposure information was restricted to CMV serostatus only.

Primers: 60 Vbeta forward and 13 Jbeta reverse. The protocol was immunoSEQ multiplex PCR, while the TCRdb copy is restricted to in-frame clones and leaves out a portion. The sample lists 60,000 to 95,000 clones, around 84% seen once, with over 15% in the top ten. There are 15 residues in the CDR3. The V segment lost 4 bases and the J segment 7 bases; nucleotides outside the gene matches: 5. Looked up from germline, CDR1 is KGHSH and CDR2 is LQKENI. The receptor comes from a man between 65 and 85 years old in good health and CMV-seropositive. The chain has TRBV18 and TRBJ2-1; 12 bases map to TRBD1. Sequencing was carried out using PBMCs. CDR3 sequence (DNA): TGTGCCAGCTCACGGGGACAGGGGGCAATTAATGAGCAGTTCTTC. As protein: CASSRGQGAINEQFF. The variable domain in full, with the rest retrieved from reference TRBV18 and TRBJ2-1, is NAGVMQNPRHLVRRRGQEARLRCSPMKGHSHVYWYRQLPEEGLKFMVYLQKENIIDESGMPKERFSAEFPKEGPSILRIQQVVRGDSAAYFCASSRGQGAINEQFFGPGTRLTVL.